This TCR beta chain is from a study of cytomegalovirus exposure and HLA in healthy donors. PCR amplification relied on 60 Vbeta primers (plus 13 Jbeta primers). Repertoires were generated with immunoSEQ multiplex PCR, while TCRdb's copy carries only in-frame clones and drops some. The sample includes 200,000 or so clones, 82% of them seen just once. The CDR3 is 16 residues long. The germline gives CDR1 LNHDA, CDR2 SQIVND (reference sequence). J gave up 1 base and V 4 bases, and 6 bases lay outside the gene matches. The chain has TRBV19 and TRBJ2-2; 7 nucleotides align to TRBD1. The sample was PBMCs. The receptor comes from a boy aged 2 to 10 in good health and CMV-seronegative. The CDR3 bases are TGTGCCAGTAGTAGTGACAGGGCATGGAACACCGGGGAGCTGTTTTTT. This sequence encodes CASSSDRAWNTGELFF.